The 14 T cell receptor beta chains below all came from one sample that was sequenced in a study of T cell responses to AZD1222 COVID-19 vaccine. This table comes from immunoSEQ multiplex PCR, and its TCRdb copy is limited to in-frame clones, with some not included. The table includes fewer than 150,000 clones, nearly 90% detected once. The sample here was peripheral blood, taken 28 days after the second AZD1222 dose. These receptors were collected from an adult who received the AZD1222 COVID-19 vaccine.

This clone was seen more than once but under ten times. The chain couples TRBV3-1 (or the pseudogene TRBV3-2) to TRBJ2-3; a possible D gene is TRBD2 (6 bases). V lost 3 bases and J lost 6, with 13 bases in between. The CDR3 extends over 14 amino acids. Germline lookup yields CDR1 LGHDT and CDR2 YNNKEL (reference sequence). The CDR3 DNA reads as TGTGCCAGCAGCCACCGGGAGCGGGCGGATACGCAGTATTTT. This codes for CASSHRERADTQYF.

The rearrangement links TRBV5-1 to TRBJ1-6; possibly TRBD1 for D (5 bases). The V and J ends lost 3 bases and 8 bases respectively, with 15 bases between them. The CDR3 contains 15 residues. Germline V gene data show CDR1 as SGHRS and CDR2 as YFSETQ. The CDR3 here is CASSSEPGRDSPLHF. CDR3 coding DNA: TGCGCCAGCAGCTCCGAACCGGGGCGGGATTCACCCCTCCACTTT. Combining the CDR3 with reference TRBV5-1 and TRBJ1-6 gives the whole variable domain KAGVTQTPRYLIKTRGQQVTLSCSPISGHRSVSWYQQTPGQGLQFLFEYFSETQRNKGNFPGRFSGRQFSNSRSEMNVSTLELGDSALYLCASSSEPGRDSPLHFGNGTRLTVT.

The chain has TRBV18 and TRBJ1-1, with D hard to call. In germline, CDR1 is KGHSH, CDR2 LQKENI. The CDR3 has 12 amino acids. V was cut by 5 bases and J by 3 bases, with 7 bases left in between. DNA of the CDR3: TGTGCCAGCTCATCGAGCGACACTGAAGCTTTCTTT. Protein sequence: CASSSSDTEAFF.

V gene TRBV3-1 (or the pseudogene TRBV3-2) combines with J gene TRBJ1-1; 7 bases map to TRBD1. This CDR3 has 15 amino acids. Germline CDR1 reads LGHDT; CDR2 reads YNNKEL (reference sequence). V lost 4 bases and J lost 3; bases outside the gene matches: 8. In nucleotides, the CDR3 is TGTGCCAGCAGCCCCCGACAGGGTATGGACACTGAAGCTTTCTTT. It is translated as CASSPRQGMDTEAFF.

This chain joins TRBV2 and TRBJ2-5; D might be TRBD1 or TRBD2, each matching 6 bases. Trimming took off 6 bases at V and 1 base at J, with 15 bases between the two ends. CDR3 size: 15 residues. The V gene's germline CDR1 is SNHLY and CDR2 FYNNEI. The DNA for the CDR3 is TGTGCCAGCAGGGGGGGACAATTCCCCCAAGAGACCCAGTACTTC. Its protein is CASRGGQFPQETQYF.

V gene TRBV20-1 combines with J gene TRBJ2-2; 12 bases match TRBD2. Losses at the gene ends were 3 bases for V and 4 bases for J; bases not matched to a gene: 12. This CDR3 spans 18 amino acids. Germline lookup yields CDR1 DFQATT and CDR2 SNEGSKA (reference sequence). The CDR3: CSASSSGRARAITGELFF. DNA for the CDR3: TGCAGTGCTAGTTCTAGCGGGAGGGCCCGGGCTATCACCGGGGAGCTGTTTTTT.

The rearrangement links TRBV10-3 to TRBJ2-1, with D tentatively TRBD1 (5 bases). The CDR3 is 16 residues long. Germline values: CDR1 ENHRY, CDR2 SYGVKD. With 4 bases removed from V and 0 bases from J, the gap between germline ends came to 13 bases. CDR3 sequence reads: CAISARQPNSYNEQFF. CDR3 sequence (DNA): TGTGCCATCAGTGCAAGACAGCCGAACTCCTACAATGAGCAGTTCTTC.

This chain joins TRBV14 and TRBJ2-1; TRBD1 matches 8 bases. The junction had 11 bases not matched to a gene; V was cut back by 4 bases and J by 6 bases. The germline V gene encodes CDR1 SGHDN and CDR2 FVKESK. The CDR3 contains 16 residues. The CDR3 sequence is CASSPFQGAGINEQFF. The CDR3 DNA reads TGTGCCAGCAGCCCCTTTCAGGGGGCAGGTATCAATGAGCAGTTCTTC. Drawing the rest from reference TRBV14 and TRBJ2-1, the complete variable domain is EAGVTQFPSHSVIEKGQTVTLRCDPISGHDNLYWYRRVMGKEIKFLLHFVKESKQDESGMPNNRFLAERTGGTYSTLKVQPAELEDSGVYFCASSPFQGAGINEQFFGPGTRLTVL.

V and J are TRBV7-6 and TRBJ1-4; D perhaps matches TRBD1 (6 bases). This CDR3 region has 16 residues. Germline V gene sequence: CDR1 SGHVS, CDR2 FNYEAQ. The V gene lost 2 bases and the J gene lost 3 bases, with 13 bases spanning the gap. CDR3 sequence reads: CASSLTRTAPNEKLFF. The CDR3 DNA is TGTGCCAGCAGCTTAACTAGGACAGCACCTAATGAAAAACTGTTTTTT.

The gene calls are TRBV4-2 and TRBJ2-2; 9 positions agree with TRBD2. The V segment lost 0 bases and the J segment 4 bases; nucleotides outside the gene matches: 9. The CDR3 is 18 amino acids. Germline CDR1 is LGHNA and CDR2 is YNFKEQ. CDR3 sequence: CASSQDLAGPRGTGELFF. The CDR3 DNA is TGTGCCAGCAGCCAAGACCTAGCGGGGCCGCGGGGCACCGGGGAGCTGTTTTTT.

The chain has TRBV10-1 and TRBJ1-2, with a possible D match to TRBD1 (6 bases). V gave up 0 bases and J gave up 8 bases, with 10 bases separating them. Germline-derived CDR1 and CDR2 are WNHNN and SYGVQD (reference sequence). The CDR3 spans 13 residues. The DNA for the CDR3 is TGCGCCAGCAGTGAGTCTAGGGGGATCGGCTACACCTTC. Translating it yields CASSESRGIGYTF.

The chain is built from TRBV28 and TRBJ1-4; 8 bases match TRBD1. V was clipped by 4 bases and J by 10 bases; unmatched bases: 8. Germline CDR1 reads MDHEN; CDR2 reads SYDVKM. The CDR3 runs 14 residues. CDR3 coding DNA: TGTGCCAGCAGTTCCCCGGACAGGGAAGGAAAACTGTTTTTT. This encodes CASSSPDREGKLFF.

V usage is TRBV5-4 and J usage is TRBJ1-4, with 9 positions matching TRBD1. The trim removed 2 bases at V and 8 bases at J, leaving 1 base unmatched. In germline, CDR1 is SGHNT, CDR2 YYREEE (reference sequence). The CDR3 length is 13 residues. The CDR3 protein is CASSFGTGEKLFF. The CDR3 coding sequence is TGTGCCAGCAGCTTTGGGACAGGGGAAAAACTGTTTTTT. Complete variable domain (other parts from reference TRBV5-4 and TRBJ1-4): ETGVTQSPTHLIKTRGQQVTLRCSSQSGHNTVSWYQQALGQGPQFIFQYYREEENGRGNFPPRFSGLQFPNYSSELNVNALELDDSALYLCASSFGTGEKLFFGSGTQLSVL.

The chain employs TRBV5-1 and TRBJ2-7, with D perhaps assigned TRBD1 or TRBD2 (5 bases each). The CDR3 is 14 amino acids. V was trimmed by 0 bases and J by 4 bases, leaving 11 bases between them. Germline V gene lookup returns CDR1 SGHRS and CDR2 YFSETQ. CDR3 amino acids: CASSLGGARYEQYF. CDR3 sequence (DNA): TGCGCCAGCAGCTTGGGAGGGGCGAGATACGAGCAGTACTTC.